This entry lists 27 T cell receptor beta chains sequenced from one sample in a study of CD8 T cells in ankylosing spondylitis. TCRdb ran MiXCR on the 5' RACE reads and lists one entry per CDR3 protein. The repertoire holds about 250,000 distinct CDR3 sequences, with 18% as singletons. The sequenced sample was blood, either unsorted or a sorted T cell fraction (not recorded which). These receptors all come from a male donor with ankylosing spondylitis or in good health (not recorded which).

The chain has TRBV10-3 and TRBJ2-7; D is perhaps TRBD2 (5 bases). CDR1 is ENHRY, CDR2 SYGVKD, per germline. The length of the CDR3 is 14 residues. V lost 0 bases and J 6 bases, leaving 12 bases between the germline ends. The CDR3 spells CAISESREGGEQYF. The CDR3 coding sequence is TGTGCCATCAGTGAGTCGCGAGAAGGAGGCGAGCAGTACTTC.

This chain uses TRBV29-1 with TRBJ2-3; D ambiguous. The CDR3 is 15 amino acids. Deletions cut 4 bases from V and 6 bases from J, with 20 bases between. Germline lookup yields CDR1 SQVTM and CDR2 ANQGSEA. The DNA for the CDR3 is TGCAGCGTTGTTACTTGGGTTTCGTCCGGGGATACGCAGTATTTT. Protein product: CSVVTWVSSGDTQYF.

CDR3 DNA sequence: TGTGCCAGCAGTTCCCCGGGACAGGTATACAATGAGCAGTTCTTC. This sequence encodes CASSSPGQVYNEQFF. This chain joins TRBV12-3 or TRBV12-4 and TRBJ2-1; 8 nucleotides line up with TRBD1. CDR3 length: 15 residues. The trim removed 4 bases at V and 4 bases at J, leaving 6 bases unmatched.

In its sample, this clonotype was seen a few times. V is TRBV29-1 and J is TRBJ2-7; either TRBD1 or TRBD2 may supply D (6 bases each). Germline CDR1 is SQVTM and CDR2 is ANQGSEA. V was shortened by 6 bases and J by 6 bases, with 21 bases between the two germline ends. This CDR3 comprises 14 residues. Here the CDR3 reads CSVDTGRSSSEQYF. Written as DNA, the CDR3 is TGCAGCGTGGACACAGGGAGGTCGTCTTCCGAGCAGTACTTC.

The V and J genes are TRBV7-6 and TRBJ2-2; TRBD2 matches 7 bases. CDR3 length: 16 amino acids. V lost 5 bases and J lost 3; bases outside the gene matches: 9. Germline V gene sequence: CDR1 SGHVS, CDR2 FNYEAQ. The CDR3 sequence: CASSPGREWYTGELFF. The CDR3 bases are TGTGCCAGCAGCCCTGGGCGGGAGTGGTACACCGGGGAGCTGTTTTTT.

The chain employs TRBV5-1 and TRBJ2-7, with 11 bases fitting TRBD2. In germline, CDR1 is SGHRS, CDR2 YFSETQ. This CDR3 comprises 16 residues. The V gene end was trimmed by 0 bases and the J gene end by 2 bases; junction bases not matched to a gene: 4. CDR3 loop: CASSLELAGGAYEQYF. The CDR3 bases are TGCGCCAGCAGCTTGGAGCTAGCGGGAGGTGCCTACGAGCAGTACTTC.

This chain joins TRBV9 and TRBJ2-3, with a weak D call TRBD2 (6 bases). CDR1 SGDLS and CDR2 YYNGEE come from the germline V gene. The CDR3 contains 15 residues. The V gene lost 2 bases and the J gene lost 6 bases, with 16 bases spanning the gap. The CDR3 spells CASSVLGSGDDTQYF. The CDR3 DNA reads TGTGCCAGCAGCGTCCTGGGTAGCGGTGACGATACGCAGTATTTT.

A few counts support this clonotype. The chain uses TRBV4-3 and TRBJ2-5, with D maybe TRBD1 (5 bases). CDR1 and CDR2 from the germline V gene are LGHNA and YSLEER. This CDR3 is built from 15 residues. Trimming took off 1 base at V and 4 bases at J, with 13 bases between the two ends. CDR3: CASSQARQTLETQYF. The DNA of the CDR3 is TGCGCCAGCAGCCAAGCCAGACAGACCCTAGAGACCCAGTACTTC.

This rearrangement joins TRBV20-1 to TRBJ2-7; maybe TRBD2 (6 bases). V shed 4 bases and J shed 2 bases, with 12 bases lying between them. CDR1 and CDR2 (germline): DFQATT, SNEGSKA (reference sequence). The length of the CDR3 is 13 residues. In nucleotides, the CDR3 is TGCAGTGCTAAAGAACTAGCTGCCTACGAGCAGTACTTC. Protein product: CSAKELAAYEQYF.

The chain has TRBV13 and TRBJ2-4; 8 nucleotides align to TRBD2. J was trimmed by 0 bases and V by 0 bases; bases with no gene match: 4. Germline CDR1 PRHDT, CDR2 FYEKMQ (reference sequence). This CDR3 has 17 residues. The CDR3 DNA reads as TGTGCCAGCAGCTTAGGCGGGGGGGTCGGAGCCAAAAACATTCAGTACTTC. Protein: CASSLGGGVGAKNIQYF. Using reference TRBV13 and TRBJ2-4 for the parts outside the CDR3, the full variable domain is AAGVIQSPRHLIKEKRETATLKCYPIPRHDTVYWYQQGPGQDPQFLISFYEKMQSDKGSIPDRFSAQQFSDYHSELNMSSLELGDSALYFCASSLGGGVGAKNIQYFGAGTRLSVL.

The CDR3 DNA follows: TGTGCCAGCAGCCCTCAGGGGGACAGGGGTTACGAGCAGTACTTC. It is translated as CASSPQGDRGYEQYF. V and J are TRBV9 and TRBJ2-7; 10 nucleotides match TRBD1. This CDR3 is built from 15 residues. V lost 4 bases to trimming and J lost 4 bases; unmatched junction nucleotides: 8. The germline V gene encodes CDR1 SGDLS and CDR2 YYNGEE.

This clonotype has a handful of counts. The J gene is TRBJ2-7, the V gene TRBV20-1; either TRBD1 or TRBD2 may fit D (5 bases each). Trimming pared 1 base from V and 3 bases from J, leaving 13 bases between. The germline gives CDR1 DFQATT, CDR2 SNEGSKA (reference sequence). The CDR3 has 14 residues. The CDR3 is CSARAWDGDYEQYF. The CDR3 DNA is TGCAGTGCTAGAGCTTGGGACGGAGACTACGAGCAGTACTTC.

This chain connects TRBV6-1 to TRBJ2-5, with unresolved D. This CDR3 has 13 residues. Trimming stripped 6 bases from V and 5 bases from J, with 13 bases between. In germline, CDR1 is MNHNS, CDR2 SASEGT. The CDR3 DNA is TGTGCCAGCAGAAGGCCTCTCGCGGAGACCCAGTACTTC. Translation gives CASRRPLAETQYF.

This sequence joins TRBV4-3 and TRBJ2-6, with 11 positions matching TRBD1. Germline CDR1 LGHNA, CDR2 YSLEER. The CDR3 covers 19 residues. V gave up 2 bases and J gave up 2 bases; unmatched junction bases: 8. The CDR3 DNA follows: TGCGCCAGCAGCCAAACCACCGGGACAGGGGGAACTGGGGCCAACGTCCTGACTTTC. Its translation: CASSQTTGTGGTGANVLTF.

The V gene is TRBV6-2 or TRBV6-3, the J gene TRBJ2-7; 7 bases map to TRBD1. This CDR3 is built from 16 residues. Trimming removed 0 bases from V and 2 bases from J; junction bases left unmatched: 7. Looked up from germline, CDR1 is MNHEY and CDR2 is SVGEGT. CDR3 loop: CASSYSKVTGAYEQYF. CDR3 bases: TGTGCCAGCAGTTACTCGAAGGTTACAGGGGCCTACGAGCAGTACTTC.

CDR3: CSVGLAGVEDTQYF. For the CDR3, the DNA is TGCAGCGTCGGACTAGCGGGAGTGGAAGATACGCAGTATTTT. The chain uses TRBV29-1 and TRBJ2-3, with TRBD2 matching 13 bases. With V trimmed by 6 bases and J by 5 bases, 5 bases remained unmatched. This CDR3 is built from 14 residues. CDR1 and CDR2 (germline): SQVTM, ANQGSEA.

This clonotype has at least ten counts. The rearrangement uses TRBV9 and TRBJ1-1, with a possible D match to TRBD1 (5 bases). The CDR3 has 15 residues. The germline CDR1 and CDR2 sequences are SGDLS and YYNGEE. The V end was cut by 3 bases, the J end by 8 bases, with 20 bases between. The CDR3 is CASSDPLGARGEAFF. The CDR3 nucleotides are TGTGCCAGCAGCGATCCCCTCGGGGCCCGGGGGGAAGCTTTCTTT.

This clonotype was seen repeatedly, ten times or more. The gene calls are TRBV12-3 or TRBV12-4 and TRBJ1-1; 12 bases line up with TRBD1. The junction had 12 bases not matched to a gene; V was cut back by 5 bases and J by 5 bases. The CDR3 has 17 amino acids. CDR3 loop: CASSPTGTGGAGTEAFF. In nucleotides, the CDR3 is TGTGCCAGCAGTCCAACCGGGACAGGGGGCGCGGGGACTGAAGCTTTCTTT.

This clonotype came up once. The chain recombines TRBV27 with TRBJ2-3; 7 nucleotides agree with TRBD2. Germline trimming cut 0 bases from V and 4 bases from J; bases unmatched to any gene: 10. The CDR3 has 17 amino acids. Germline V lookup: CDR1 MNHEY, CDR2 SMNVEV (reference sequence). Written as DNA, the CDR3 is TGTGCCAGCAGTTTATCCCCACTAAGCGGGACTGCAGATACGCAGTATTTT. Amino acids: CASSLSPLSGTADTQYF.

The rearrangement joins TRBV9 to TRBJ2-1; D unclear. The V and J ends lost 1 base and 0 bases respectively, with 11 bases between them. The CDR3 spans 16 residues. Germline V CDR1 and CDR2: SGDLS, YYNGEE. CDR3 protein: CASSVSGGTSYNEQFF. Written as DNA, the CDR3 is TGTGCCAGCAGCGTATCGGGCGGTACCTCCTACAATGAGCAGTTCTTC.

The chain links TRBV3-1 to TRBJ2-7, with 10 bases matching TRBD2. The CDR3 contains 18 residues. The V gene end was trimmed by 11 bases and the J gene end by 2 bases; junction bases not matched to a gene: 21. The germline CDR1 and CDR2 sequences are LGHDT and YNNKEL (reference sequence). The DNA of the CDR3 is TGTGCCTCCTGCCTTCAGACAGTGACTAGCGGGTTACCCTACGAGCAGTACTTC. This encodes CASCLQTVTSGLPYEQYF.

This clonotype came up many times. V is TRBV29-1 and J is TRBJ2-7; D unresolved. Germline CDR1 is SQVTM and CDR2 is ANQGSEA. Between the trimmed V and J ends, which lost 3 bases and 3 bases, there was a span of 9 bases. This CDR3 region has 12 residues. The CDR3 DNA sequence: TGCAGCGTTGATCTGGATGACTACGAGCAGTACTTC. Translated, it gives CSVDLDDYEQYF.

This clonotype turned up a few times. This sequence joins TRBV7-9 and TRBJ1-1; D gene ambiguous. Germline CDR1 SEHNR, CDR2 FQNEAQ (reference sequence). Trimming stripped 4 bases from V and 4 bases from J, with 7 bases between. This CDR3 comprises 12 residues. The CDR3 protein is CASSYKPTEAFF. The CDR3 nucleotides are TGTGCCAGCAGCTATAAACCCACTGAAGCTTTCTTT.

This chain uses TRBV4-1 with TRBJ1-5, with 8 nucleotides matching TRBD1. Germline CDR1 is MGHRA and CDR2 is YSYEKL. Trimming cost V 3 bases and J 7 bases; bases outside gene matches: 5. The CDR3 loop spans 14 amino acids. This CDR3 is CASSQLTGEQPQHF. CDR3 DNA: TGCGCCAGCAGCCAGCTGACAGGGGAACAGCCCCAGCATTTT.

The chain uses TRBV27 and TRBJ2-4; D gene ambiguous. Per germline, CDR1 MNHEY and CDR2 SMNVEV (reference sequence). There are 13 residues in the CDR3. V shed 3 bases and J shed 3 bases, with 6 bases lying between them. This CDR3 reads CASSFADKNIQYF. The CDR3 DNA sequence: TGTGCCAGCAGTTTTGCCGACAAAAACATTCAGTACTTC.

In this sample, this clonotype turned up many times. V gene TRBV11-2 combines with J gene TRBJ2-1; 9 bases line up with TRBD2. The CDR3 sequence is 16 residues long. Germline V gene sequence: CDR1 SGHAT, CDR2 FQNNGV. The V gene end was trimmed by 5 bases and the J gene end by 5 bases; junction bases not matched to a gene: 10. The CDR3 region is CASSPGASGIDNEQFF. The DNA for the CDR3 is TGTGCCAGCAGCCCGGGGGCTAGCGGGATAGACAATGAGCAGTTCTTC. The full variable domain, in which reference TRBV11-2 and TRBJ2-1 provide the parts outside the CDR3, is EAGVAQSPRYKIIEKRQSVAFWCNPISGHATLYWYQQILGQGPKLLIQFQNNGVVDDSQLPKDRFSAERLKGVDSTLKIQPAKLEDSAVYLCASSPGASGIDNEQFFGPGTRLTVL.

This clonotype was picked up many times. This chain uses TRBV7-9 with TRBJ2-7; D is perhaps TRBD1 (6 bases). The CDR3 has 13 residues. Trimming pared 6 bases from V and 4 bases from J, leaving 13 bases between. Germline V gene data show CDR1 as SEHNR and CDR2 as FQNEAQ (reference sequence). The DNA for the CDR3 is TGTGCCAGCAGTGGGGGACACGCATACGAGCAGTACTTC. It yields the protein CASSGGHAYEQYF.